This passage covers 4 T cell receptor beta chains from one sample sequenced in a study of control samples from healthy donors and cancer patients. Some clones are missing from TCRdb's copy, which holds only in-frame ones; the method was immunoSEQ multiplex PCR. The table shows about 94,000 clones, with roughly nine tenths occurring only once. Sequencing was done on a sample of blood. The receptors were sampled from a woman under 30 in good health.

In its sample, this clone is large (0.1 to 1%). V gene TRBV4-2 combines with J gene TRBJ2-7, with D possibly matching TRBD2 (5 bases). The CDR3 spans 15 residues. Trimming took 0 bases from V and 4 from J, leaving 13 bases between them. CDR1 is LGHNA and CDR2 is YNFKEQ in the germline V gene. This CDR3 is CASSQELDLPYEQYF. The CDR3 DNA sequence: TGTGCCAGCAGCCAAGAGCTGGACTTACCTTACGAGCAGTACTTC.

The rearrangement uses TRBV3-1 (or the pseudogene TRBV3-2) and TRBJ1-2, with D unclear. The CDR3 is made up of 13 amino acids. The germline V gene encodes CDR1 LGHDT and CDR2 YNNKEL (reference sequence). Trimming cost V 1 base and J 8 bases, with 11 bases left between them. This chain's CDR3 is CASSQGEGYGYTF. The CDR3, as DNA: TGTGCCAGCAGCCAAGGGGAAGGTTACGGCTACACCTTC.

J is TRBJ1-6 and V is TRBV27; perhaps TRBD1 as D (6 bases). Germline V gene lookup returns CDR1 MNHEY and CDR2 SMNVEV (reference sequence). This CDR3 spans 15 amino acids. Trimming took off 3 bases at V and 8 bases at J, with 14 bases between the two ends. The CDR3: CASSFGGLRDSPLHF. The CDR3 region has the DNA TGTGCCAGCAGTTTTGGGGGGCTGAGGGATTCACCCCTCCACTTT.

This chain links TRBV5-5 with TRBJ1-1; D is ambiguous. The CDR3 runs to 13 residues. V was cut by 0 bases and J by 4 bases, with 7 bases left in between. Germline assignment: CDR1 SGHKS and CDR2 YYEKEE (reference sequence). CDR3: CASSLVTATEAFF. In DNA, the CDR3 is TGTGCCAGCAGCTTGGTCACAGCCACTGAAGCTTTCTTT.